This TCR beta chain was captured by sequencing in a study of neoadjuvant anti-PD-1 for oral cavity cancer. On the study more broadly: Non-progressing patients received a fourth nivolumab dose near day 43, then surgery on days 50-56.

The assay was immunoSEQ multiplex PCR, and TCRdb's table has in-frame clones only and misses some. This sample has 15,000 or so clones, with roughly two thirds found just once. The study, taken as a whole, reports: Each response group had just a few patients in TCR analyses.

This clone showed up just once. The antigen is undetermined. There are 13 residues in the CDR3. The germline V gene has CDR1 SGHAT and CDR2 FQNNGV. Trimming shortened V by 1 base and J by 1 base, and 4 bases separated the two germline ends. Sequences were derived from PBMCs, sampled before nivolumab (anti-PD-1) treatment. The sequence was obtained from a person aged 35 to 85 with oral cavity squamous cell carcinoma. The J gene is TRBJ1-1, the V gene TRBV11-2; D is ambiguous. The CDR3 sequence: CASSLGTNTEAFF. DNA of the CDR3: TGTGCCAGCAGCTTAGGCACGAACACTGAAGCTTTCTTT.